This T cell receptor beta chain emerged from a study of CD8+CD57+ T cells in acquired aplastic anemia. Study observations and caveats: Overlap between patients and controls comprised almost 30 CD8+ CDR3 sequences.

About this clonotype: Its antigen is unidentified.

Only patients with CD8+CD57+ cell expansion on flow cytometry were chosen for sequencing. Genomic DNA, the template, was used for profiling of the TCR beta VDJ and CDR3. In TCRdb, the reads were re-called with MiXCR into one record per CDR3 protein. Among roughly 170,000 distinct CDR3 sequences listed, less than 50% were seen once. The CDR3 runs to 16 residues. Trimming removed 3 bases from V and 1 base from J; junction bases left unmatched: 9. Per germline, CDR1 SGHAT and CDR2 FQNNGV. The sample was sorted CD4+, CD8+, or CD8+CD57+ T cells (not recorded which) from PBMCs. The chain employs TRBV11-2 and TRBJ2-7; TRBD2 agrees at 7 bases. This TCR derives from a human donor with aplastic anemia. The CDR3 DNA reads as TGTGCCAGCAGCTTCCCCCGACGGGGAGGGTCCTACGAGCAGTACTTC. It translates to CASSFPRRGGSYEQYF.